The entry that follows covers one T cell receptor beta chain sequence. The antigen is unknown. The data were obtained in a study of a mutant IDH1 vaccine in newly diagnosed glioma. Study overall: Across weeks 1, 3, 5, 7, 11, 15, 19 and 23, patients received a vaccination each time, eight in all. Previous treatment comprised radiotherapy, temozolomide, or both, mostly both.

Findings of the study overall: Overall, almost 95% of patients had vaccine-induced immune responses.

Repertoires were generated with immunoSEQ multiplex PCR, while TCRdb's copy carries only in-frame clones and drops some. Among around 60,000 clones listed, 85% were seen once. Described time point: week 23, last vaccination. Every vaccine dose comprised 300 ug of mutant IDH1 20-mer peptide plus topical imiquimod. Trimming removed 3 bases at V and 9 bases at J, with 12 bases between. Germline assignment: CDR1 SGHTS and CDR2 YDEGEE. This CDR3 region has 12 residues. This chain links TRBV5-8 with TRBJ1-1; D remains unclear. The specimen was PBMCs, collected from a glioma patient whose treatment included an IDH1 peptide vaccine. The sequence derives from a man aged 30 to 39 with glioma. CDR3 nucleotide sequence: TGTGCCAGCAGCTGGGGTGGCGACAAAGCTTTCTTT. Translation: CASSWGGDKAFF. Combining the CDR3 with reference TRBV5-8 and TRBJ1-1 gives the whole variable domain EAGVTQSPTHLIKTRGQQATLRCSPISGHTSVYWYQQALGLGLQFLLWYDEGEERNRGNFPPRFSGRQFPNYSSELNVNALELEDSALYLCASSWGGDKAFFGQGTRLTVV.